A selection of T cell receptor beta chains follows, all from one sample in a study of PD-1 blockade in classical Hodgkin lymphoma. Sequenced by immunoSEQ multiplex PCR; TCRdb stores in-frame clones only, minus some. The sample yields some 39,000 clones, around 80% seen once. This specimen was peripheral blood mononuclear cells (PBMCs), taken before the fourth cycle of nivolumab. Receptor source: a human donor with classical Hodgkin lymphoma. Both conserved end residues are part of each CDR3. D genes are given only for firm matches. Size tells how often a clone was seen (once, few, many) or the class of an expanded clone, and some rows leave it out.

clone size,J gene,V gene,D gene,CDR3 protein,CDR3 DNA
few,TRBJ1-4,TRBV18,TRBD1,CASSSRQGAPINEKLFF,TGTGCCAGCTCATCCCGACAGGGGGCTCCGATCAATGAAAAACTGTTTTTT
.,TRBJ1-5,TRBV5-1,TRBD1,CASSPRGSYSNQPQHF,TGCGCCAGCAGCCCCAGGGGGTCCTATAGCAATCAGCCCCAGCATTTT
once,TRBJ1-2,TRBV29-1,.,CSVVRSDSYGYTF,TGCAGCGTTGTTAGGTCGGACAGCTATGGCTACACCTTC
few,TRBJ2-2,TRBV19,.,CASTRTGNTGELFF,TGTGCCAGTACTCGGACGGGTAACACCGGGGAGCTGTTTTTT
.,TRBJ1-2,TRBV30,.,CAWSVPHTGLANYGYTF,TGTGCCTGGAGTGTACCCCACACGGGCCTAGCTAACTATGGCTACACCTTC
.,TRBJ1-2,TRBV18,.,CASSPLSNRGYTF,TGTGCCAGCTCACCATTATCTAATCGGGGCTACACCTTC
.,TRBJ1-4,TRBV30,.,CAWSPGLPGTNEKLFF,TGTGCCTGGAGTCCGGGCCTACCAGGGACTAATGAAAAACTGTTTTTT
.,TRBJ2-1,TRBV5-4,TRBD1,CASSVGGQGANEQFF,TGTGCCAGCAGCGTAGGAGGACAGGGGGCCAATGAGCAGTTCTTC
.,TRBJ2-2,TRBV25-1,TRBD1,CATRTTGGGELFF,TGTGCCACCCGTACGACAGGGGGCGGGGAGCTGTTTTTT
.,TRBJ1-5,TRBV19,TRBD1,CASSMGTVYSNQPQHF,TGTGCCAGTAGTATGGGGACAGTCTATAGCAATCAGCCCCAGCATTTT
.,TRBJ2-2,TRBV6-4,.,CASSDSDHTGELFF,TGTGCCAGCAGTGATTCCGACCACACCGGGGAGCTGTTTTTT
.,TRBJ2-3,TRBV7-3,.,CASSFGGTDTQYF,TGTGCCAGCAGCTTCGGGGGCACAGATACGCAGTATTTT
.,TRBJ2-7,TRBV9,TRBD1,CASSVAGDRGLYEQYF,TGTGCCAGCAGCGTAGCGGGGGACAGGGGGCTGTACGAGCAGTACTTC
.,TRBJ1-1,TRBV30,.,CAWSVYTEAFF,TGTGCCTGGAGTGTTTACACTGAAGCTTTCTTT
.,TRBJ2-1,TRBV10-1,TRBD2,CASSESIGGNEQFF,TGCGCCAGCAGTGAGTCGATCGGGGGGAATGAGCAGTTCTTC
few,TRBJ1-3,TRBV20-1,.,CSLRVGNTIYF,TGCAGCCTCAGGGTTGGAAACACCATATATTTT
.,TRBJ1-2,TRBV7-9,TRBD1,CASSEQGPYGYTF,TGTGCCAGCAGCGAACAGGGGCCATATGGCTACACCTTC
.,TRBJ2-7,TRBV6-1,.,CASITWRSYEQYF,TGTGCCAGCATCACATGGCGGAGCTACGAGCAGTACTTC
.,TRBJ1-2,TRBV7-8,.,CASSLAKFGGPVSGYTF,TGTGCCAGCAGCTTAGCCAAATTCGGGGGGCCAGTGAGTGGCTACACCTTC
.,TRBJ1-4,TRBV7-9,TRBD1,CASSLNRGEKLFF,TGTGCCAGCAGCTTAAACAGGGGAGAAAAACTGTTTTTT
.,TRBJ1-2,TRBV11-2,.,CASSLKPGWTANYGYTF,TGTGCCAGCAGCTTAAAACCTGGATGGACGGCTAACTATGGCTACACCTTC
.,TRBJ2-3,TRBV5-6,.,CASSLVAGLPDTQYF,TGTGCCAGCAGCTTGGTGGCGGGTTTACCAGATACGCAGTATTTT
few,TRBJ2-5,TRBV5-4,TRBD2,CATSGGPQETQYF,TGTGCCACCTCGGGAGGGCCCCAAGAGACCCAGTACTTC
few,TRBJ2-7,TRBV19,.,CASSITSGPAYEQYF,TGTGCCAGTAGTATCACATCAGGACCCGCCTACGAGCAGTACTTC
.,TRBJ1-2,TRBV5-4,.,CASSLDSGAGYTF,TGTGCCAGCAGCTTGGATTCGGGGGCTGGCTACACCTTC
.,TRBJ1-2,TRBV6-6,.,CASSYTGMGDGRYTF,TGTGCCAGCAGTTACACCGGGATGGGGGACGGACGCTACACCTTC
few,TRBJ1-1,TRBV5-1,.,CASRTNPNTEAFF,TGCGCCAGCAGAACTAACCCGAACACTGAAGCTTTCTTT
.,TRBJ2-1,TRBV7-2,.,CASTHLAIDNEQFF,TGTGCCAGCACCCACCTAGCGATCGACAATGAGCAGTTCTTC
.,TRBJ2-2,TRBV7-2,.,CASSFRGAGGELFF,TGTGCCAGCAGCTTTCGGGGGGCAGGCGGGGAGCTGTTTTTT
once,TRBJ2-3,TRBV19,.,CASSTGAGVTDTQYF,TGTGCCAGTAGTACAGGGGCAGGAGTCACCGATACGCAGTATTTT
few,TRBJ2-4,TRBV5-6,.,CASSLLAKNIQYF,TGTGCCAGCAGCCTTTTAGCCAAAAACATTCAGTACTTC
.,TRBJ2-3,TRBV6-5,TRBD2,CASIPSGGGGTQYF,TGTGCCAGCATTCCCAGCGGGGGAGGTGGTACGCAGTATTTT
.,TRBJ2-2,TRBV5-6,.,CASSLGAHTGELFF,TGTGCCAGCAGCTTGGGGGCCCACACCGGGGAGCTGTTTTTT
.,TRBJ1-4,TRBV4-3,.,CASSQDTTLNEKLFF,TGCGCCAGCAGCCAAGATACGACCCTTAATGAAAAACTGTTTTTT
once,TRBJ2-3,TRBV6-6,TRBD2,CASSDGGLLDTQYF,TGTGCCAGCAGCGACGGGGGGTTATTAGATACGCAGTATTTT
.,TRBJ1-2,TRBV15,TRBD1,CATSRYRGNGYTF,TGTGCCACCAGCAGATACAGGGGGAATGGCTACACCTTC
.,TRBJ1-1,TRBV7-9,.,CASSFGAGDTEAFF,TGTGCCAGCAGCTTCGGTGCTGGGGACACTGAAGCTTTCTTT
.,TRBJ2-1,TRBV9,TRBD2,CASSVGPGTSGASSYNEQFF,TGTGCCAGCAGCGTAGGGCCCGGGACTAGCGGGGCGAGCTCCTACAATGAGCAGTTCTTC
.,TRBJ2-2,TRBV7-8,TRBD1,CASSPRQGPGELFF,TGTGCCAGCAGCCCTCGACAGGGCCCCGGGGAGCTGTTTTTT
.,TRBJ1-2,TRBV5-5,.,CASSLGDRRWGEGTF,.
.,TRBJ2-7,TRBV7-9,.,CASSLARQTYEQYF,TGTGCCAGCAGCTTAGCGCGGCAGACCTACGAGCAGTACTTC
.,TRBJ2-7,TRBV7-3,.,CASSGGQYEQYF,TGTGCCAGCAGCGGGGGGCAGTACGAGCAGTACTTC
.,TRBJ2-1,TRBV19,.,CASTALGGTYNEQFF,TGTGCCAGTACGGCTCTCGGCGGCACCTACAATGAGCAGTTCTTC
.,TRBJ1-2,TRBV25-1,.,CASSRAGSGNFGYTF,TGTGCCAGCAGTAGAGCAGGATCCGGCAATTTTGGCTACACCTTC
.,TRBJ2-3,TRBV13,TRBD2,CASSNRGVLTDTQYF,TGTGCCAGCAGCAATCGGGGGGTCCTCACAGATACGCAGTATTTT
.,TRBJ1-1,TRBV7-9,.,CASSLDPTEAFF,TGTGCCAGCAGCTTAGACCCCACTGAAGCTTTCTTT
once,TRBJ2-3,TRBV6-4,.,CASSKSGTSTDTQYF,TGTGCCAGCTCAAAGTCCGGGACTAGCACAGATACGCAGTATTTT
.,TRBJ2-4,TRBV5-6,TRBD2,CASSLNGGANIQYF,TGTGCCAGCAGCTTGAACGGGGGGGCGAACATTCAGTACTTC
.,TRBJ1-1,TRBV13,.,CASGVYPAAFF,TGTGCCAGCGGTGTGTATCCGGCAGCTTTCTTT
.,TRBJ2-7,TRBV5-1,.,CASSEGYEQYF,TGCGCCAGCAGTGAAGGGTACGAGCAGTACTTC
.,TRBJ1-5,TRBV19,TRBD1,CASSYGTGVGKQPQHF,TGTGCCAGTAGTTACGGGACAGGTGTCGGTAAACAGCCCCAGCATTTT
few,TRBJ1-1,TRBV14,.,CASSLLANTEAFF,TGTGCCAGCAGCCTGCTGGCGAACACTGAAGCTTTCTTT
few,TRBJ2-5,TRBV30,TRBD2,CAHTPGLLRETQYF,TGTGCCCATACTCCGGGACTACTTAGGGAGACCCAGTACTTC
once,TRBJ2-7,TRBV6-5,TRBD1,CASSWTGSPYEQYF,TGTGCCAGCAGTTGGACAGGGTCACCCTACGAGCAGTACTTC
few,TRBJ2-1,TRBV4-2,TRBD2,CASSPLAGGTYNEQFF,TGTGCCAGCAGCCCACTGGCGGGGGGGACCTACAATGAGCAGTTCTTC
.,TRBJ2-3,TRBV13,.,CASSLAFPSTDTQYF,TGTGCCAGCAGCTTAGCCTTTCCTAGCACAGATACGCAGTATTTT
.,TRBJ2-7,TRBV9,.,CASSVTVPGEQYF,TGTGCCAGCAGCGTGACGGTGCCGGGCGAGCAGTACTTC
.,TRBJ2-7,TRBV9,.,CASRPGTSGEQYF,TGTGCCAGCAGACCCGGGACTTCGGGGGAGCAGTACTTC
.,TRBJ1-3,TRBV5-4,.,CASSDRRAGGSGNTIYF,TGTGCCAGCAGCGATCGGCGGGCCGGTGGCTCTGGAAACACCATATATTTT
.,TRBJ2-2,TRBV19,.,CASTYGTGELFF,TGTGCCAGTACCTACGGCACCGGGGAGCTGTTTTTT